This note documents a single TCR beta chain sequence. In the original processing: The authors estimated nucleated cell counts from reference gene primer amplification. Assay: immunoSEQ multiplex PCR; the TCRdb copy retains only in-frame clones and omits some. For V, J and clone size, that table is used; D and trimming come from the DNA. The data contain some 150,000 clones, around 86% of them seen just once; the ten biggest clones take up around 4%. This entry belongs to a study of blood T cell repertoires in COVID-19. Study-wide background: From the United States, Italy and Spain came samples of acute and convalescent COVID-19. In each case, the material was cDNA or gDNA derived from T cells, B-cell-depleted T cells, or PBMCs.

This CDR3 contains 15 residues. Germline V gene data show CDR1 as MNHEY and CDR2 as SVGAGI. V trimming: 5 bases; J trimming: 1 base; junction bases outside the gene matches: 4. Sequencing used peripheral blood. This TCR was recovered from a woman older than 75 with acute or convalescent COVID-19. The chain links TRBV6-5 to TRBJ1-3, with 8 positions matching TRBD1. The DNA for the CDR3 is TGTGCCAGCAGTATAACAGGGGGATCTGGAAACACCATATATTTT. Translating it yields CASSITGGSGNTIYF.